This T cell receptor beta chain stems from a study of blood T cells in healthy people across ages. Primed by a sample-barcoded 5' primer and a J-beta primer mix, a second PCR proceeded for about 7 to 12 cycles. The template-switch adaptor was a 5' adaptor with 12 random nucleotides. It tagged each cDNA molecule. In TCRdb, the 5' RACE reads were re-called with MiXCR into one record per CDR3 protein. The profile shows more than 500,000 distinct CDR3 sequences, over 25% of them singletons. Germline CDR1 reads DFQATT; CDR2 reads SNEGSKA (reference sequence). The CDR3 extends over 14 amino acids. Whole-study findings and limits: Naive CD4+ cell counts and diversity both ran higher in long-lived than in aged donors. What prevented conclusive comparison of naive and antigen-experienced cells was that PBMCs were unsorted.

Every sample yielded at least 7 million isolated PBMCs. For this clonotype: Its cognate antigen is unknown. The germline gene is not matched at one end of the junction; a read error may be the cause.

This sample was shared with a second study, whose subject was T cells of mothers and their children.

This TCR came from a boy aged 2-9 years in good health. V and J are TRBV20-1 and TRBJ2-5, with 11 bases aligning to TRBD2. The source material was blood. In nucleotides, the CDR3 is TGCAGTGCGGGGACTAGCGGCTACCAAGAGGCCCAGTACTTC. Amino acids: CSAGTSGYQEAQYF.